These 2 T cell receptor beta chains came from one sample sequenced in a study of CDR3 diversity in severe acne. TCRdb itself ran the PCR reads through MiXCR, one entry per CDR3 protein. The repertoire holds roughly 100,000 distinct CDR3 sequences, with 45% to 60% as singletons. Input material: blood. All receptors derive from a male donor with acne.

The rearrangement links TRBV19 to TRBJ1-5; a weak D match, TRBD1 (5 bases). CDR3 length: 16 residues. From germline, CDR1 is LNHDA and CDR2 SQIVND (reference sequence). Trimming shortened V by 5 bases and J by 2 bases, and 16 bases separated the two germline ends. The CDR3 is CASSVGSQVGNQPQHF. The CDR3 DNA reads TGTGCCAGTAGTGTAGGATCACAGGTGGGCAATCAGCCCCAGCATTTT.

The rearrangement uses TRBV7-9 and TRBJ2-7; D call uncertain. This CDR3 is built from 14 residues. Trimming left V 5 bases short and J 1 base short, with 12 bases between. Germline CDR1 SEHNR, CDR2 FQNEAQ (reference sequence). In nucleotides, the CDR3 is TGTGCCAGCAGCACATATGACGGGTCCTACGAGCAGTACTTC. Translation: CASSTYDGSYEQYF.